This TCR beta chain was documented in a study of beta chain features in type 1 diabetes. About the study: Patients shared similar age, gender and cell yields with healthy donors.

Regarding the study as a whole: Type 1 diabetes patients had moderately but significantly shorter TCRB CDR3s in all four CD4+ subsets. Reduced insertions and increased deletions marked VDJ junctions in type 1 diabetes patients.

On this clone itself: Its specificity is not known.

Germline V CDR1 and CDR2: LGHNA, YSLEER. There are 14 residues in the CDR3. V gave up 7 bases and J gave up 5 bases, with 17 bases separating them. Sort purity for all populations was recorded as exceeding 98%. Expressed TCRB transcripts got sequenced, as all isolated RNA was reverse transcribed. An average of approximately 4 million reads was obtained for naive, central memory and regulatory T cell samples. Assay: immunoSEQ multiplex PCR; the TCRdb copy retains only in-frame clones and omits some. The top ten clones hold 0.45% to 0.6% of a sample with roughly 150,000 clones, around 8.3% of them seen once.

Sequencing was carried out using central memory CD4+ T cells from blood. This clonotype was sampled from a woman under 30 with type 1 diabetes. The chain is built from TRBV4-3 and TRBJ1-2, with D unclear. Here the CDR3 reads CASKPGFSLYGYTF. CDR3 coding DNA: TGCGCCAGCAAGCCGGGGTTTTCACTGTATGGCTACACCTTC.